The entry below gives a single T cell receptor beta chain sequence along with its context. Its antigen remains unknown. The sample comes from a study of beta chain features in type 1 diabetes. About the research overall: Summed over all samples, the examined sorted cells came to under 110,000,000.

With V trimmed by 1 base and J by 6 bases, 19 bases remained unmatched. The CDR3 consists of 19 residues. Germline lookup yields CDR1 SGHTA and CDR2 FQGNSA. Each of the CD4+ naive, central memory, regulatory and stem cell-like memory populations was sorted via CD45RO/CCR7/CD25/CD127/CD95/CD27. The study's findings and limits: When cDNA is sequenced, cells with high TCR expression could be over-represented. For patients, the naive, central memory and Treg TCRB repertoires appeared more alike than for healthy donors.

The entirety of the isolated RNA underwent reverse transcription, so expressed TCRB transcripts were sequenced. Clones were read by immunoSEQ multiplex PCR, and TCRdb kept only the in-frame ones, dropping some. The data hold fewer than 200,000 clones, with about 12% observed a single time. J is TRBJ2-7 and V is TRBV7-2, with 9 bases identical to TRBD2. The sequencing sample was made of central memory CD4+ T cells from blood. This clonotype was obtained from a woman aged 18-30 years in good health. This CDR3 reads CASSLGAASGAYVSVEQYF. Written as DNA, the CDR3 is TGTGCCAGCAGCTTAGGTGCAGCTAGCGGGGCGTATGTTTCGGTCGAGCAGTACTTC.